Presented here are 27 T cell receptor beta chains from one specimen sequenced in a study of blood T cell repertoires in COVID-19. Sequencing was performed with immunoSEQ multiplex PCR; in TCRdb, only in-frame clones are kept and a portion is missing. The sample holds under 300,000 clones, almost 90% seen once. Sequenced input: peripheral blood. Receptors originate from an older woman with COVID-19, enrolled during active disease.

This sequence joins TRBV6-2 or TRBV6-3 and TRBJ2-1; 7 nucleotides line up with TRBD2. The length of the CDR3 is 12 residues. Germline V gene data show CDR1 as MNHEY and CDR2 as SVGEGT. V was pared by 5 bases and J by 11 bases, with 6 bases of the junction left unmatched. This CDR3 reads CASSNGGRKQFF. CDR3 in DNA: TGTGCCAGCAGTAACGGGGGGAGAAAGCAGTTCTTC.

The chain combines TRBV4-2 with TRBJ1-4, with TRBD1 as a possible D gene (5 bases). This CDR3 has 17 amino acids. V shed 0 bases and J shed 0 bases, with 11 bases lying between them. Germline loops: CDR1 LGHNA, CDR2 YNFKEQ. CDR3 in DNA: TGTGCCAGCAGCCAAGAGGGGGGTCGTGCAACTAATGAAAAACTGTTTTTT. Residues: CASSQEGGRATNEKLFF.

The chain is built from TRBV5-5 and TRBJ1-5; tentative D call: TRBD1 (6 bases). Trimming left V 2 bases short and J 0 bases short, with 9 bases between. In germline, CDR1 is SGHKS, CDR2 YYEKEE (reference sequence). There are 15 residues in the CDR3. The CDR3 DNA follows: TGTGCCAGCAGCTTAGGGGGATATAGCAATCAGCCCCAGCATTTT. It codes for CASSLGGYSNQPQHF.

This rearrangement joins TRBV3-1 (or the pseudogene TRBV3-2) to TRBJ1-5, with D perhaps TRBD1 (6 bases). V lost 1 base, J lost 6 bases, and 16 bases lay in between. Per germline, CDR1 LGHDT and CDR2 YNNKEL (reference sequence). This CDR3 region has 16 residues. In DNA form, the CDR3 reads TGTGCCAGCAGCCAAGGGGGGCCTAGCTGGGGTCAGCCCCAGCATTTT. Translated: CASSQGGPSWGQPQHF.

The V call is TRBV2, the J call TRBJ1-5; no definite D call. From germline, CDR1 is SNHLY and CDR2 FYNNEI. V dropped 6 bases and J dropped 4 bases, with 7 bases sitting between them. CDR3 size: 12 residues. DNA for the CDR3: TGTGCCAGCAGGCAGGATAATCAGCCCCAGCATTTT. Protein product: CASRQDNQPQHF.

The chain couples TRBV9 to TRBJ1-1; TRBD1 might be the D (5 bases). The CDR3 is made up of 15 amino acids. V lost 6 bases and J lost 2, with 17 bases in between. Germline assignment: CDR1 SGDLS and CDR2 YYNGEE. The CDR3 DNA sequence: TGTGCCAGCACTGTGGGTACGGGGGTAAACACTGAAGCTTTCTTT. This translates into CASTVGTGVNTEAFF.

Here the CDR3 reads CASSLGQGKAFF. The DNA of the CDR3 is TGTGCCAGCAGCTTAGGACAGGGGAAAGCTTTCTTT. The V and J genes are TRBV7-8 and TRBJ1-1; 8 nucleotides align to TRBD1. The CDR3 has 12 residues. The germline V gene has CDR1 SGHVS and CDR2 FQNEAQ. The V gene end was trimmed by 1 base and the J gene end by 9 bases; junction bases not matched to a gene: 1.

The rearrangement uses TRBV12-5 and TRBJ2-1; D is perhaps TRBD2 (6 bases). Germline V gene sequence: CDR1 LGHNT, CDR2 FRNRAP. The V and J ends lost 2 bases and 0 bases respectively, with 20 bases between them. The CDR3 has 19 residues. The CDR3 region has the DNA TGTGCTAGTGGTTTGTGGGGGGTGTCCAGGTCCAGCTCCTACAATGAGCAGTTCTTC. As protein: CASGLWGVSRSSSYNEQFF.

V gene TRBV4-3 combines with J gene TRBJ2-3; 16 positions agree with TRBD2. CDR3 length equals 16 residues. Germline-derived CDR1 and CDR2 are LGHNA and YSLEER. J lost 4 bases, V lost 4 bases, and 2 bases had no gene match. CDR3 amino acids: CASSLGTSGGADTQYF. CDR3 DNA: TGCGCCAGCAGCCTCGGGACTAGCGGGGGGGCAGATACGCAGTATTTT.

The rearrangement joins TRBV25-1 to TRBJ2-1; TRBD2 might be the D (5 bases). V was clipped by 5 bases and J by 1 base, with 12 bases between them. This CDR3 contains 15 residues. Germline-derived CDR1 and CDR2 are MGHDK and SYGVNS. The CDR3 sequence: CASSKSGISYNEQFF. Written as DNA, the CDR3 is TGTGCCAGCAGTAAATCCGGGATTTCCTACAATGAGCAGTTCTTC.

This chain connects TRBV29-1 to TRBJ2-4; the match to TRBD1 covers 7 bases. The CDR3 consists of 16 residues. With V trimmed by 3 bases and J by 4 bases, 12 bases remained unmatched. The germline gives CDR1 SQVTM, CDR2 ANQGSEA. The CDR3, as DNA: TGCAGCGTTGAGTCCCCGACAGGGAGATGGAAAAACATTCAGTACTTC. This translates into CSVESPTGRWKNIQYF. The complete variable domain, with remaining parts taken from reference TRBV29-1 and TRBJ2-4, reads SAVISQKPSRDICQRGTSLTIQCQVDSQVTMMFWYRQQPGQSLTLIATANQGSEATYESGFVIDKFPISRPNLTFSTLTVSNMSPEDSSIYLCSVESPTGRWKNIQYFGAGTRLSVL.

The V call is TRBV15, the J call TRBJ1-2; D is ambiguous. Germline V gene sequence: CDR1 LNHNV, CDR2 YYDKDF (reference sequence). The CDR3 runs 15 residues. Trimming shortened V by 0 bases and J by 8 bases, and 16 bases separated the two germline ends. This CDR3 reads CATSRDLGRGSGYTF. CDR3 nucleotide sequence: TGTGCCACCAGCAGAGATCTCGGCAGAGGAAGCGGCTACACCTTC. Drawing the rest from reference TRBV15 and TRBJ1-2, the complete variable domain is DAMVIQNPRYQVTQFGKPVTLSCSQTLNHNVMYWYQQKSSQAPKLLFHYYDKDFNNEADTPDNFQSRRPNTSFCFLDIRSPGLGDTAMYLCATSRDLGRGSGYTFGSGTRLTVV.

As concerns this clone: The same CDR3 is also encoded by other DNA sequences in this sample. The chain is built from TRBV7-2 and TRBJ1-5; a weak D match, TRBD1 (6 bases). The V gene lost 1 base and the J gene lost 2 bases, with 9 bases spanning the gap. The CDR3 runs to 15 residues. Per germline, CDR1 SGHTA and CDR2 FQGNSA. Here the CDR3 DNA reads TGTGCCAGCAGCTTAGACAGGGCGGGCAATCAGCCCCAGCATTTT. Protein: CASSLDRAGNQPQHF.

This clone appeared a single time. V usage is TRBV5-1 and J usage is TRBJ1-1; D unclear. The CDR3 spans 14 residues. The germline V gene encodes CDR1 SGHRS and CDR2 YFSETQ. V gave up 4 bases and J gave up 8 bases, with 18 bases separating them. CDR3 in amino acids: CASSVLGGPYEAFF. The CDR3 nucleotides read TGCGCCAGCAGCGTCCTAGGAGGGCCTTACGAAGCTTTCTTT.

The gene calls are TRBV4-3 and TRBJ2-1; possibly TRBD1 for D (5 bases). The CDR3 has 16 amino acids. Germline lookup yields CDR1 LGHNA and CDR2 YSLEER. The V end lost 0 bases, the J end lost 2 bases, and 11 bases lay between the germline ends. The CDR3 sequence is CASSQDTTDTYNEQFF. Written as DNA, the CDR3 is TGCGCCAGCAGCCAAGATACAACGGACACCTACAATGAGCAGTTCTTC.

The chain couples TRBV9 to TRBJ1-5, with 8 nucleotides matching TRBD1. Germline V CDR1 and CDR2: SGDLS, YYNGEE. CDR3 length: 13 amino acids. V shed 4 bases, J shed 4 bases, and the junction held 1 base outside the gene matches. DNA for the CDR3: TGTGCCAGCAGCCGACAGGGGAATCAGCCCCAGCATTTT. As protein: CASSRQGNQPQHF.

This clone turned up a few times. CDR3 in amino acids: CASSRERFGSPLHF. CDR3 bases: TGTGCCAGCAGCCGAGAGCGGTTTGGGTCACCCCTCCACTTT. This chain joins TRBV14 and TRBJ1-6; D gene ambiguous. The CDR3 has 14 amino acids. Trimming removed 4 bases at V and 10 bases at J, with 14 bases between. Germline loops: CDR1 SGHDN, CDR2 FVKESK.

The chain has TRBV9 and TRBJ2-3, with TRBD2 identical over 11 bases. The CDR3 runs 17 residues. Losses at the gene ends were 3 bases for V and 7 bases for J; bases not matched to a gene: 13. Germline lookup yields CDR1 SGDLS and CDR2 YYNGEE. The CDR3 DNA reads TGTGCCAGCAGCGGATTAGCGGGGGGGCAAGCCCCGCATACGCAGTATTTT. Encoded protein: CASSGLAGGQAPHTQYF.

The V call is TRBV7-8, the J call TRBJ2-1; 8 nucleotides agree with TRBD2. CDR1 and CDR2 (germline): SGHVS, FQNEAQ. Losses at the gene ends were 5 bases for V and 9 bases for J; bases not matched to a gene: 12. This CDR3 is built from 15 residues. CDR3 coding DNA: TGTGCCAGCAGCCAAGATAGGACGAGCGGGGGTGAGCAGTTCTTC. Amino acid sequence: CASSQDRTSGGEQFF.

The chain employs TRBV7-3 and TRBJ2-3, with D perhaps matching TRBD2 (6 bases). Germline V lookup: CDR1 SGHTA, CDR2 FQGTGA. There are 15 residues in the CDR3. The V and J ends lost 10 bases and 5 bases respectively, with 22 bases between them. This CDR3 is CATARQGGIVDTQYF. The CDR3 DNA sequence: TGTGCCACCGCAAGGCAGGGAGGAATAGTAGATACGCAGTATTTT.

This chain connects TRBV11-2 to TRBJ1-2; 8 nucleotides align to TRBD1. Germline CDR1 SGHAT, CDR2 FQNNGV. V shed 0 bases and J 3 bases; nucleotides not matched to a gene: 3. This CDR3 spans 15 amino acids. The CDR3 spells CASSLEQGGYYGYTF. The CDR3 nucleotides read TGTGCCAGCAGCTTAGAACAGGGGGGATACTATGGCTACACCTTC.

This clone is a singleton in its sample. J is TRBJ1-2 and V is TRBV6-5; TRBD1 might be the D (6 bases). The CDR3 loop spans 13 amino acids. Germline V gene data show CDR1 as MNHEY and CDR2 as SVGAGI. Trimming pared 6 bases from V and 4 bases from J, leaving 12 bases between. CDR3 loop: CASRPGQLYGYTF. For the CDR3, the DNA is TGTGCCAGCAGACCCGGACAGCTCTATGGCTACACCTTC.

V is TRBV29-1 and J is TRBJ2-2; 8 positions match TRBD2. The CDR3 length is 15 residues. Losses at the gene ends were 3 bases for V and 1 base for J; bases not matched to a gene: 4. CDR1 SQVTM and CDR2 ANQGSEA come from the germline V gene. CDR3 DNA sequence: TGCAGCGTTGACTCGGGACTAGGGAACACCGGGGAGCTGTTTTTT. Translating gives CSVDSGLGNTGELFF.

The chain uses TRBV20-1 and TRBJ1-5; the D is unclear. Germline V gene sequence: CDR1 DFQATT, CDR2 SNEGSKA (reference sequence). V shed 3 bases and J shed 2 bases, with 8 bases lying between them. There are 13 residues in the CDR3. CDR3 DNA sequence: TGCAGTGCTAGTGTCGGGGGCAATCAGCCCCAGCATTTT. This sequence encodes CSASVGGNQPQHF.

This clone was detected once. The CDR3 loop is CASSRGGQWNYGYTF. The CDR3 DNA reads as TGTGCCAGCAGCCGTGGGGGACAGTGGAACTATGGCTACACCTTC. The chain joins TRBV6-5 to TRBJ1-2; 7 positions agree with TRBD1. Losses at the gene ends were 6 bases for V and 2 bases for J; bases not matched to a gene: 9. In germline, CDR1 is MNHEY, CDR2 SVGAGI. CDR3 length: 15 amino acids.

The CDR3 region is CASSQVTGELFF. CDR3 in DNA: TGTGCCAGCAGTCAGGTCACCGGGGAGCTGTTTTTT. The chain combines TRBV6-4 with TRBJ2-2; unclear D gene. This CDR3 has 12 residues. Looked up from germline, CDR1 is MRHNA and CDR2 is SNTAGT. V gave up 5 bases and J gave up 4 bases, with 5 bases separating them.

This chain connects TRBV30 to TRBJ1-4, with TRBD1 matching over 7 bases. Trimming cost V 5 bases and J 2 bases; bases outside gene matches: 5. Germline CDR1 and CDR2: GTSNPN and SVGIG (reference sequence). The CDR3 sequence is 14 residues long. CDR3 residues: CAWGQGGTNEKLFF. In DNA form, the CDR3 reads TGTGCCTGGGGTCAGGGGGGCACTAATGAAAAACTGTTTTTT.